Below are 25 T cell receptor beta chains sequenced from a single sample in a study of tumor-infiltrating lymphocytes in primary liver carcinoma. Researchers drew blood RNA from unsorted whole blood and extracted germline DNA as well. TCR beta cDNA was prepared out of 500 ng total RNA by means of a constant-region primer. Each TCR beta library was derived from three nested multiplex PCR rounds that employed slightly modified ARM-PCR. Investigators reported that the first two PCR rounds, at 10 cycles each, used TRBV1-TRBV30 forward primers with a C-beta reverse primer. One entry per CDR3 protein, called by TCRdb with MiXCR from the multiplex PCR reads. Among fewer than 400,000 distinct CDR3 sequences listed, approximately 54% were seen once. The sample was peripheral blood. The origin of the receptors is a woman in her thirties with primary liver carcinoma and hepatitis B virus infection.

This clonotype was observed a single time. The V call is TRBV7-9, the J call TRBJ2-6; D is possibly TRBD2 (5 bases). V lost 7 bases, J lost 2 bases, and 12 bases lay in between. Looked up from germline, CDR1 is SEHNR and CDR2 is FQNEAQ (reference sequence). The CDR3 contains 15 residues. CDR3 residues: CASTYSGAGANVLTF. CDR3 coding DNA: TGTGCCAGCACCTACTCCGGGGCTGGGGCCAACGTCCTGACTTTC.

On this clonotype: The CDR3 does not end in the conserved phenylalanine or tryptophan, so this is likely a read error. The chain has TRBV6-6 and TRBJ2-3; TRBD2 agrees at 10 bases. CDR1 is MNHNY, CDR2 SVGAGI, per germline (reference sequence). The CDR3 loop spans 16 amino acids. The ends lost 4 bases at V and 6 bases at J; junction bases unmatched: 10. CDR3 in DNA: TGTGCCAGCAGTTTTACTTCCGGGACTAGCGTGGATACGCAGTATTAT. Translation gives CASSFTSGTSVDTQYY.

Of note for this clonotype: One end of the junction varies from germline; a read error may be responsible. CDR3 residues: CASTRMPGKTDMQYF. CDR3 nucleotides: TGTGCCAGCACGAGGATGCCTGGGAAAACAGATATGCAGTATTTT. This chain joins TRBV6-1 and TRBJ2-3; D is unclear. In germline, CDR1 is MNHNS, CDR2 SASEGT. The CDR3 has 15 amino acids.

Points on this clonotype: A read error may produce the germline difference seen at one junction end. The chain joins TRBV6-2 or TRBV6-3 to TRBJ2-7; D uncertain. Germline V gene data show CDR1 as MNHEY and CDR2 as SVGEGT. There are 12 residues in the CDR3. CDR3 region: CACSLQAYEQYF. CDR3 coding DNA: TGTGCCTGCAGCTTACAAGCCTACGAGCAGTACTTC.

The rearrangement joins TRBV7-9 to TRBJ1-1, with D maybe TRBD1 (5 bases). Deletions cut 4 bases from V and 3 bases from J, with 15 bases between. The CDR3 spans 15 residues. From germline, CDR1 is SEHNR and CDR2 FQNEAQ (reference sequence). The CDR3 loop reads CASSSPGKGHTEAFF. For the CDR3, the DNA is TGTGCCAGCAGCTCCCCGGGGAAGGGGCACACTGAAGCTTTCTTT.

Comments on this clonotype: It may be a read error: a sequence one base away is much more abundant. Because it lacks the conserved phenylalanine or tryptophan at the end, this CDR3 is likely a read error. The chain has TRBV29-1 and TRBJ1-2; 9 bases agree with TRBD1. CDR1 is SQVTM, CDR2 ANQGSEA, per germline. V lost 3 bases, J lost 8 bases, and 7 bases stayed unmatched. The CDR3 consists of 13 residues. CDR3 region: CSVENRGRVGYTI. The CDR3, as DNA: TGCAGCGTTGAGAACAGGGGGCGAGTCGGCTACACCATC.

Worth noting for this clonotype: The junction and the germline gene differ at one end; a read error may be behind it. The rearrangement uses TRBV5-6 and TRBJ2-7; 9 nucleotides line up with TRBD1. This CDR3 spans 13 amino acids. CDR1 SGHDT and CDR2 YYEEEE come from the germline V gene. CDR3 sequence reads: CVSSLGTGFEQYF. The CDR3 nucleotides read TGTGTCAGCAGCTTGGGGACAGGGTTCGAGCAGTACTTC.

This chain joins TRBV6-2 or TRBV6-3 and TRBJ2-1; 7 bases are a match to TRBD2. Trimming took 7 bases from V and 8 from J; bases not matched to a gene: 11. This CDR3 region has 14 residues. From germline, CDR1 is MNHEY and CDR2 SVGEGT. CDR3 nucleotide sequence: TGTGCCAGCACCGATGCGGGAGTTCTTGATGAGCAGTTCTTC. Translated: CASTDAGVLDEQFF.

Details on this clonotype: A much larger clone differs by one base, so this may be a read error. The chain is built from TRBV12-3 or TRBV12-4 and TRBJ1-2; unclear D gene. V gave up 3 bases and J gave up 3 bases, with 14 bases separating them. The CDR3 loop spans 15 amino acids. The CDR3 nucleotides read TGTGCCAGCAGTTTGAGCGGGAGCTTTGACTATGGCTACACCTTC. Residues: CASSLSGSFDYGYTF.

The genes are TRBV18 and TRBJ2-1, with 7 bases identical to TRBD1. J gave up 2 bases and V 3 bases, and 4 bases lay outside the gene matches. The germline V gene has CDR1 KGHSH and CDR2 LQKENI. The CDR3 covers 15 residues. This CDR3 is CASSPPGGPYNEQFF. The CDR3 DNA reads TGTGCCAGCTCACCTCCAGGGGGTCCCTACAATGAGCAGTTCTTC.

This clonotype was counted many times. The rearrangement links TRBV25-1 to TRBJ1-1; D remains ambiguous. This CDR3 has 16 residues. The germline V gene has CDR1 MGHDK and CDR2 SYGVNS. The V end lost 3 bases, the J end lost 4 bases, and 18 bases lay between the germline ends. The CDR3, as DNA: TGTGCCAGCAGTGACCCGACGGCGGACGCGGGCACTGAAGCTTTCTTT. It codes for CASSDPTADAGTEAFF.

Many counts were recorded for this clonotype. J is TRBJ1-3 and V is TRBV29-1; D remains ambiguous. The V end was cut by 4 bases, the J end by 0 bases, with 7 bases between. Per germline, CDR1 SQVTM and CDR2 ANQGSEA. The CDR3 totals 13 residues. Written as DNA, the CDR3 is TGCAGCGTTGCGTGGAACTCTGGAAACACCATATATTTT. This codes for CSVAWNSGNTIYF. The full variable domain, with the rest looked up from reference TRBV29-1 and TRBJ1-3, is SAVISQKPSRDICQRGTSLTIQCQVDSQVTMMFWYRQQPGQSLTLIATANQGSEATYESGFVIDKFPISRPNLTFSTLTVSNMSPEDSSIYLCSVAWNSGNTIYFGEGSWLTVV.

About this clonotype: Sequence at one end of the junction differs from germline and may be a read error. J is TRBJ1-1 and V is TRBV11-2; perhaps TRBD1 as D (5 bases). The CDR3 is 14 amino acids. CDR1 SGHAT and CDR2 FQNNGV come from the germline V gene. The CDR3 DNA is TGTGCCAGTAAGCCAGGGAATGTGAACACTGAGGCTTTCTTT. Encoded protein: CASKPGNVNTEAFF.

Concerning this clonotype: At one end, the junction sequence differs from germline, possibly due to a read error. This chain uses TRBV4-1 with TRBJ1-5; no firm D call. The CDR3 runs 14 residues. CDR1 is MGHRA, CDR2 YSYEKL, per germline. CDR3 nucleotides: TGCGCCGGCAGCCAAGATGGGGGCAATCAGCCCCAGCATTTT. Translating gives CAGSQDGGNQPQHF.

This clonotype showed up many times. The chain carries TRBV6-1 and TRBJ2-7; perhaps TRBD2 as D (5 bases). Germline V lookup: CDR1 MNHNS, CDR2 SASEGT. With 0 bases removed from V and 0 bases from J, the gap between germline ends came to 9 bases. This CDR3 contains 15 residues. The CDR3 nucleotides read TGTGCCAGCAGTGAAGCGGAGGCAGCCTCCTACGAGCAGTACTTC. Protein product: CASSEAEAASYEQYF.

This clonotype has a count of ten or more. This chain uses TRBV12-3 or TRBV12-4 with TRBJ2-3; no clear D gene. V gave up 6 bases and J gave up 5 bases, with 6 bases separating them. This CDR3 comprises 11 residues. CDR3 sequence: CASRGRDTQYF. For the CDR3, the DNA is TGTGCCAGCAGGGGCAGAGATACGCAGTATTTT.

This clonotype was detected only a few times. This chain connects TRBV6-1 to TRBJ1-5, with 7 nucleotides matching TRBD1. The germline V gene has CDR1 MNHNS and CDR2 SASEGT. The CDR3 totals 13 residues. The V gene end was trimmed by 6 bases and the J gene end by 4 bases; junction bases not matched to a gene: 3. The CDR3 here is CASSTGDNQPQHF. CDR3 DNA sequence: TGTGCCAGCAGCACAGGGGATAATCAGCCCCAGCATTTT.

About this clonotype: The junction departs from germline at one end; a sequencing error may be responsible. The rearrangement joins TRBV5-5 to TRBJ2-5, with TRBD1 as a possible D gene (5 bases). CDR3 length: 15 amino acids. Germline-derived CDR1 and CDR2 are SGHKS and YYEKEE (reference sequence). CDR3 region: CANSFQGPKGETQYF. The CDR3 DNA reads TGTGCCAACAGCTTCCAAGGGCCCAAGGGGGAGACCCAGTACTTC.

On this clonotype: This may arise from a read error, as a much more abundant clone is one base away. The rearrangement links TRBV6-2 or TRBV6-3 to TRBJ2-1; TRBD2 matches at 10 bases. The CDR3 length is 20 residues. In germline, CDR1 is MNHEY, CDR2 SVGEGT. The CDR3 reads CSSSLDSGLAPSLGYNEQFF. The CDR3 DNA reads as TGTTCCAGCAGTCTCGATTCGGGACTAGCGCCCAGTTTGGGGTACAATGAGCAGTTCTTC.

This clonotype was seen many times. The gene calls are TRBV6-2 or TRBV6-3 and TRBJ1-6; D ambiguous. This CDR3 region has 12 residues. Germline loops: CDR1 MNHEY, CDR2 SVGEGT. V gave up 2 bases and J gave up 11 bases, with 7 bases separating them. CDR3 bases: TGTGCCAGCAGTTACCTTGGAGCACCCCTCCACTTT. Translating gives CASSYLGAPLHF.

In regard to this clonotype: This likely comes from a read error, as the CDR3 has no conserved phenylalanine or tryptophan at its end. The V gene is TRBV4-1, the J gene TRBJ1-2; possible D gene TRBD1, 6 bases. Germline loops: CDR1 MGHRA, CDR2 YSYEKL. V was cut by 6 bases and J by 7 bases, with 18 bases left in between. The CDR3 is 14 amino acids. In DNA form, the CDR3 reads TGCGCCAGCAGGGGAGGCGGGGGCATCGTTGGCTACACCTCC. This codes for CASRGGGGIVGYTS.

This clonotype showed up just once. A junction end diverges from the germline sequence, so it may reflect a read error. This chain connects TRBV30 to TRBJ2-5, with 8 bases lining up with TRBD2. The CDR3 has 15 residues. Germline CDR1 reads GTSNPN; CDR2 reads SVGIG (reference sequence). The CDR3, as DNA: TGTGCCAGGAGTGCGGGACTAGGTCCCTCGGAGACCCAGTACTTC. Translation gives CARSAGLGPSETQYF.

A word on this clonotype: A much larger clonotype is one base distant, so this may be a read error. The rearrangement joins TRBV6-2 or TRBV6-3 to TRBJ2-2; 8 positions agree with TRBD2. The junction had 13 bases not matched to a gene; V was cut back by 6 bases and J by 10 bases. Germline V gene sequence: CDR1 MNHEY, CDR2 SVGEGT. This CDR3 comprises 15 residues. The DNA for the CDR3 is TGTGCCAGCAGCAAGCGGGAGATCGCCTACGTGGAGCTGTTTTTT. Protein product: CASSKREIAYVELFF.

As regards this clonotype: One end of the junction fails to match germline, which may point to a read error. The genes are TRBV11-2 and TRBJ1-3; D ambiguous. Per the germline V gene, CDR1 is SGHAT and CDR2 is FQNNGV. This CDR3 is 11 amino acids long. CDR3 in amino acids: CTSSMGNTIYF. The CDR3, as DNA: TGTACCAGCAGCATGGGAAACACCATATATTTT.

In this sample, this clonotype turned up once. Germline and junction disagree at one end, which may indicate a read error. CDR3 DNA: TGTGCCAACAGCTTAATAAGCGGGAGGGCCGCCTCCCTCGCGCAGTATTTT. It codes for CANSLISGRAASLAQYF. The V call is TRBV11-2, the J call TRBJ2-3, with 10 bases identical to TRBD2. Germline CDR1 reads SGHAT; CDR2 reads FQNNGV. The CDR3 runs 17 residues.